One and the same sample provided the 2 T cell receptor beta chains below, sequenced in a study of blood T cells in healthy people across ages. Next came a second PCR, run for about 7 to 12 cycles, which used a sample-barcoded 5' primer along with a J-beta primer mix. TCRdb fed the 5' RACE reads into MiXCR, producing one record per CDR3 protein. Counted here are about 1.8 million distinct CDR3 sequences, around 48% occurring once; the ten biggest clones make up approximately 2.1%. The specimen was blood. The receptors originated from a woman aged 40 to 50 in good health.

About this clonotype: One end of the junction does not line up with germline, which may come from a read error. This chain joins TRBV12-3 or TRBV12-4 and TRBJ2-7, with 7 bases aligning to TRBD2. Near its end, the DNA agrees better with TRBJ2-5, so the J call may be wrong. CDR3 length: 15 residues. CDR3 amino acids: CAGSFMGGGRETQYF. CDR3 nucleotide sequence: TGTGCCGGCAGTTTTATGGGCGGGGGAAGAGAGACCCAGTACTTC.

The chain recombines TRBV6-2 or TRBV6-3 with TRBJ2-1; 7 nucleotides line up with TRBD2. V shed 3 bases and J 5 bases; nucleotides not matched to a gene: 10. The CDR3 runs to 16 residues. CDR1 and CDR2 from the germline V gene are MNHEY and SVGEGT. The CDR3 DNA reads as TGTGCCAGCAGTTATGACGTCCAGCGGGGCCACAATGAGCAGTTCTTC. Its translation: CASSYDVQRGHNEQFF.